These 3 T cell receptor beta chains originate from one sample sequenced in a study of blood T cell repertoires in COVID-19. The repertoire was sequenced with immunoSEQ multiplex PCR; TCRdb's copy has only in-frame clones and lacks some. Among about 200,000 clones listed, roughly 85% were seen once. The sequencing sample was made of peripheral blood. Every receptor here comes from a woman older than 75 with acute or convalescent COVID-19.

The CDR3 region has the DNA TGTGCCAGCTCACCACGATCGGGGGGCGCGAGCACCGGGGAGCTGTTTTTT. Protein: CASSPRSGGASTGELFF. The V and J genes are TRBV18 and TRBJ2-2, with D possibly TRBD2 on 7 matching bases. The germline V gene encodes CDR1 KGHSH and CDR2 LQKENI. The CDR3 covers 17 residues. Trimming left V 1 base short and J 4 bases short, with 16 bases between.

The chain couples TRBV18 to TRBJ2-3; D unclear. The CDR3 is 14 residues long. Trimming took 3 bases from V and 4 from J, leaving 11 bases between them. Germline V gives CDR1 KGHSH, CDR2 LQKENI. DNA of the CDR3: TGTGCCAGCTCACCCCCAGAATGGCCAGATACGCAGTATTTT. It specifies CASSPPEWPDTQYF. The full variable domain, its missing parts supplied by reference TRBV18 and TRBJ2-3, is NAGVMQNPRHLVRRRGQEARLRCSPMKGHSHVYWYRQLPEEGLKFMVYLQKENIIDESGMPKERFSAEFPKEGPSILRIQQVVRGDSAAYFCASSPPEWPDTQYFGPGTRLTVL.

The chain joins TRBV30 to TRBJ2-1; TRBD2 aligns across 8 bases. This CDR3 comprises 14 residues. V shed 2 bases and J 7 bases; nucleotides not matched to a gene: 7. Germline V CDR1 and CDR2: GTSNPN, SVGIG (reference sequence). The CDR3 is CAWSSPSGRNEQFF. The CDR3 region has the DNA TGTGCCTGGAGTTCCCCGAGCGGGAGAAATGAGCAGTTCTTC.